This record looks at one T cell receptor beta chain sequence and its context. Its antigen is unknown. The data are from a study of cytomegalovirus exposure and HLA in healthy donors. Study-wide results and limits: The likely origin of a cluster of highly shared sequence variants was a sequencing artifact. Later findings reportedly placed an Asian-associated ancestry cluster below the roughly 660-donor mean for N-insertions. V- and J-gene trimming in TCR beta was tied to a missense DCLRE1C variant by an analysis performed later. Reports described diagnosis of cytomegalovirus status by the classifier as highly specific and sensitive.

V lost 6 bases and J lost 1, with 11 bases in between. Germline V gene data show CDR1 as MNHEY and CDR2 as SMNVEV (reference sequence). This CDR3 region has 14 residues. PCR employed 60 Vbeta and 13 Jbeta primers. TCRdb's table, derived via immunoSEQ multiplex PCR, lists solely in-frame clones and lacks some. The data contain approximately 99,000 clones, 81% of them singletons. Sequencing was done on a sample of PBMCs. The receptor comes from a man between 35 and 55 years old in good health and CMV-seropositive. The chain employs TRBV27 and TRBJ2-3; D uncertain. CDR3: CASSLRRGTDTQYF. For the CDR3, the DNA is TGTGCCAGCAGCCTCCGCCGGGGCACAGATACGCAGTATTTT.